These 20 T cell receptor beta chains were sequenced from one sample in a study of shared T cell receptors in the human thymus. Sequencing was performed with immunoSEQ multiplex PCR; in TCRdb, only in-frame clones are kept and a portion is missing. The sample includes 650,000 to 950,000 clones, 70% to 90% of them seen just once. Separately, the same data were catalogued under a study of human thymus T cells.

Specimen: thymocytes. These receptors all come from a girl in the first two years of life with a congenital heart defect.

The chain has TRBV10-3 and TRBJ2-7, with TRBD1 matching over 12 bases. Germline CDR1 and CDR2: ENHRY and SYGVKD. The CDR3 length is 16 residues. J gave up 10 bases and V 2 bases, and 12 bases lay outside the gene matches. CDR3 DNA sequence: TGTGCCATCAGTGAGCACCTAGGAGGGACAGGGGGCGAACAGTACTTC. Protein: CAISEHLGGTGGEQYF.

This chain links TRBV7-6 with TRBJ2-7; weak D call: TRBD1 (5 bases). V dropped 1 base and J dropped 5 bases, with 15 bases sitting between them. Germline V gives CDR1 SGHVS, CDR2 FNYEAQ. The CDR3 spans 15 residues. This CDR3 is CASSLVRSGFDEQYF. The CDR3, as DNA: TGTGCCAGCAGCTTAGTTAGATCAGGGTTCGACGAGCAGTACTTC.

The CDR3 is CASSQDPSGSHTTGELFF. The CDR3 DNA reads as TGTGCCAGCAGCCAAGATCCTAGCGGGAGCCATACAACCGGGGAGCTGTTTTTT. The V and J genes are TRBV14 and TRBJ2-2; 10 nucleotides match TRBD2. Losses at the gene ends were 0 bases for V and 5 bases for J; bases not matched to a gene: 9. Germline V lookup: CDR1 SGHDN, CDR2 FVKESK. CDR3 length: 18 amino acids.

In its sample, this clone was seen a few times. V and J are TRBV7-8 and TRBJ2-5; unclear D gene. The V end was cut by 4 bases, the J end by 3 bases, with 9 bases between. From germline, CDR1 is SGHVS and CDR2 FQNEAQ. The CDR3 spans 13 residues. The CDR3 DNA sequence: TGTGCCAGCAGCTCCTTGAGAAAAGAGACCCAGTACTTC. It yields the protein CASSSLRKETQYF.

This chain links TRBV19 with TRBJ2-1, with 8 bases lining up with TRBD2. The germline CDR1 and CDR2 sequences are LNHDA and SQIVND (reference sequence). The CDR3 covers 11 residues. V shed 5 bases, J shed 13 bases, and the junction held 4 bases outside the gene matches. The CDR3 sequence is CASSPGTSQFF. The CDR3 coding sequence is TGTGCCAGTAGTCCCGGGACTAGTCAGTTCTTC. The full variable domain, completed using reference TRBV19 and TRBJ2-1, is DGGITQSPKYLFRKEGQNVTLSCEQNLNHDAMYWYRQDPGQGLRLIYYSQIVNDFQKGDIAEGYSVSREKKESFPLTVTSAQKNPTAFYLCASSPGTSQFFGPGTRLTVL.

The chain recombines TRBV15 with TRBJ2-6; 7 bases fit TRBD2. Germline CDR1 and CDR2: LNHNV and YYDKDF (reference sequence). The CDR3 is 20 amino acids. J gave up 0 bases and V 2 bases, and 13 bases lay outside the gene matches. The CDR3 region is CATSRRGGVQSSSGANVLTF. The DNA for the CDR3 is TGTGCCACCAGCAGAAGGGGAGGGGTACAAAGCAGCTCTGGGGCCAACGTCCTGACTTTC.

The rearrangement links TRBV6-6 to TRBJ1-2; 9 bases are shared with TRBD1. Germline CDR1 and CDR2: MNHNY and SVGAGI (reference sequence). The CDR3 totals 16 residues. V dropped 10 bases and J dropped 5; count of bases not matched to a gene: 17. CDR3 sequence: CATGEGQGPFLYGYTF. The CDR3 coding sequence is TGTGCCACCGGAGAGGGACAGGGACCCTTCCTGTATGGCTACACCTTC.

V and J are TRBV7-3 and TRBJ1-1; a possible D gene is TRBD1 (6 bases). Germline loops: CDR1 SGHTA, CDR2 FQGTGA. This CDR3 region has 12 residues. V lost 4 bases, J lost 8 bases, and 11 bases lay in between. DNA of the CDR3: TGTGCCAGCAGCTCATCGGGGGGCGAAGCTTTCTTT. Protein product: CASSSSGGEAFF.

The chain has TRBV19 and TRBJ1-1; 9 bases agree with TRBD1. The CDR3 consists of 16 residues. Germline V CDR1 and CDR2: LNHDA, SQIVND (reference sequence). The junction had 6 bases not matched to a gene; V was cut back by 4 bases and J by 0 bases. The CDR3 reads CASSTRTGELNTEAFF. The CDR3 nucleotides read TGTGCCAGTAGTACCCGGACAGGGGAGTTGAACACTGAAGCTTTCTTT.

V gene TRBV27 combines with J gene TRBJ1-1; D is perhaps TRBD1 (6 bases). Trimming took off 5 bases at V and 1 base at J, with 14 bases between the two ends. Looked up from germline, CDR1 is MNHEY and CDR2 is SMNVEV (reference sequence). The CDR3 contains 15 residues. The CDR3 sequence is CASSARQVPNTEAFF. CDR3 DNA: TGTGCCAGCAGTGCCCGACAGGTCCCGAACACTGAAGCTTTCTTT.

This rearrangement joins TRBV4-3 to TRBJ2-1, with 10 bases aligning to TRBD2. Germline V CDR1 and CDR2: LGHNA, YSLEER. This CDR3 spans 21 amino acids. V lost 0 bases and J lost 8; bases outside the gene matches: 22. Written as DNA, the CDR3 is TGCGCCAGCAGCCAAGATGGGACCACCTGGGGGCGGGCTAGCGGGGGTCATGAGCAGTTCTTC. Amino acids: CASSQDGTTWGRASGGHEQFF.

The CDR3 loop reads CASRQGLTSEGYTF. The CDR3 region has the DNA TGTGCCAGCAGGCAGGGACTTACGAGTGAGGGCTACACCTTC. The chain combines TRBV6-4 with TRBJ1-2; TRBD1 is a possible D gene (5 bases). The CDR3 is 14 amino acids. CDR1 is MRHNA and CDR2 is SNTAGT in the germline V gene. The V gene lost 6 bases and the J gene lost 8 bases, with 19 bases spanning the gap.

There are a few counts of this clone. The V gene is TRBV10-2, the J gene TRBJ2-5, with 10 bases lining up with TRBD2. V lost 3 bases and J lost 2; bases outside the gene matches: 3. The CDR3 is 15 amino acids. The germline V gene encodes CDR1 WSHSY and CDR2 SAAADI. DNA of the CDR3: TGCGCCAGCAGTGACCCAGCGGGGGGGCAAGAGACCCAGTACTTC. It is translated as CASSDPAGGQETQYF.

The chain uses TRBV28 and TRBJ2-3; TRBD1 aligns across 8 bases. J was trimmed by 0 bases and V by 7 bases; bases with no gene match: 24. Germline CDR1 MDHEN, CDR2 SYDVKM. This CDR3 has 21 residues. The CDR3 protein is CASTTRRGHLSMSTSTDTQYF. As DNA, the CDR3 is TGTGCCAGCACGACTCGCAGGGGGCACCTCTCTATGTCTACTAGCACAGATACGCAGTATTTT.

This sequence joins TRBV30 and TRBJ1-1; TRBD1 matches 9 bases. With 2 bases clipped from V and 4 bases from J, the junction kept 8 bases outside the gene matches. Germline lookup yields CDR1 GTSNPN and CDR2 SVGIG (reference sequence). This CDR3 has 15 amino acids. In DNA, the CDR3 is TGTGCCTGGAGTCCTCCGGGACAGGGAAGCACTGAAGCTTTCTTT. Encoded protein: CAWSPPGQGSTEAFF.

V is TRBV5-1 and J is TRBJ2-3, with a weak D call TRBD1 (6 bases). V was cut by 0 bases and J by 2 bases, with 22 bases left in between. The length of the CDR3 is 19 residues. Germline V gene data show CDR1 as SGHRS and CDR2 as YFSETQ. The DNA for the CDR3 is TGCGCCAGCAGCTTGGAGGGTGGGGGCCCACTGAGGACCACAGATACGCAGTATTTT. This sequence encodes CASSLEGGGPLRTTDTQYF.

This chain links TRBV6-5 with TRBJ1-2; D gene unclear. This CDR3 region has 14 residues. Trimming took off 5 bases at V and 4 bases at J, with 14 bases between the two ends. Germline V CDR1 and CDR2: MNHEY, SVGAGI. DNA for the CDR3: TGTGCCAGCAGTCCCCGACGGAGATCCTATGGCTACACCTTC. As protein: CASSPRRRSYGYTF.

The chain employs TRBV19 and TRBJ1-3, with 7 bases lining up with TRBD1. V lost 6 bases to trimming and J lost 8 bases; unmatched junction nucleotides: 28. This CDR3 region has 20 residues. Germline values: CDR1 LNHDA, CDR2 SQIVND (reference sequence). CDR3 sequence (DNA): TGTGCCAGTAGGACACCTATCCGGGACAGAAAGGATCCCTCGTATGACACCATATATTTT. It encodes CASRTPIRDRKDPSYDTIYF. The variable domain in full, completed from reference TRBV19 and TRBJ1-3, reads DGGITQSPKYLFRKEGQNVTLSCEQNLNHDAMYWYRQDPGQGLRLIYYSQIVNDFQKGDIAEGYSVSREKKESFPLTVTSAQKNPTAFYLCASRTPIRDRKDPSYDTIYFGEGSWLTVV.

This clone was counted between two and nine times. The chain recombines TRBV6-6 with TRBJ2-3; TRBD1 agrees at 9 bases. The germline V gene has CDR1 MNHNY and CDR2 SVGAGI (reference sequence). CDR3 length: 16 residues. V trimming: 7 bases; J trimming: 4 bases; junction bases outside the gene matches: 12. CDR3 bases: TGTGCCAGCATCAAGAGCCGGGACAGGGACTCAGATACGCAGTATTTT. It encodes CASIKSRDRDSDTQYF.

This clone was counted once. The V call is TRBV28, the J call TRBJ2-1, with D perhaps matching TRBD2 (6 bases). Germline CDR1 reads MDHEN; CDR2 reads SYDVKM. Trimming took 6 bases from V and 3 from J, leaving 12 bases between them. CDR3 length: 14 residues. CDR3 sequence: CASSLGGDYNEQFF. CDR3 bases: TGTGCCAGCAGCCTAGGCGGGGACTACAATGAGCAGTTCTTC.